This T cell receptor beta chain was found in a study of blood T cell repertoires in COVID-19. Study context: The United States, Italy and Spain provided the acute and convalescent COVID-19 samples. From T cells, B-cell-depleted T cells, or PBMCs came the material, which was cDNA or gDNA.

Original processing notes: The assay estimated nucleated cells by amplifying reference gene primers. The data were produced by immunoSEQ multiplex PCR, yet TCRdb's version contains in-frame clones alone and is incomplete. That table furnishes V, J and clone size, whereas the DNA furnished D and trimming. The repertoire includes tens of thousands of clones, approximately 86% of them detected once, and about 12% sits in the top ten. Germline V lookup: CDR1 SGHNT, CDR2 YYREEE (reference sequence). Trimming cost V 5 bases and J 7 bases; bases outside gene matches: 11. This CDR3 is built from 14 residues.

The chain is built from TRBV5-4 and TRBJ2-7, with 8 bases identical to TRBD2. Material for sequencing was peripheral blood. The TCR comes from a human donor in a cohort sampled during active COVID-19. The CDR3 nucleotides are TGTGCCAGCAGTTCTCGGGGGGGCCCGCGAGAGCAGTACTTC. It codes for CASSSRGGPREQYF.